This entry concerns a single T cell receptor (beta chain). Its antigen is unidentified. V gave up 2 bases and J gave up 4 bases, with 14 bases separating them. The CDR3 runs to 15 residues. Per the germline V gene, CDR1 is KGHSH and CDR2 is LQKENI. Unrecorded immune exposure was likely among donors, who were nominally healthy when sampled. This sample stems from a study of cytomegalovirus exposure and HLA in healthy donors. Study as a whole: Genetic ancestry analysis placed approximately 80% of the 300 to 400 donors that were genotyped in the Caucasian-associated cluster.

The PCR used 60 Vbeta and 13 Jbeta primers. The repertoire was sequenced with immunoSEQ multiplex PCR; TCRdb's copy has only in-frame clones and lacks some. The sample shows tens of thousands of clones, 70% to 75% of them seen only once. Overall study results and limits: Specificity of three CMV-associated chains for CMV antigens was verified in vitro.

The sequencing input was PBMCs. The V call is TRBV18, the J call TRBJ1-1; D is unclear. The receptor was isolated from a woman in her thirties in good health and CMV-seropositive. The CDR3 nucleotides read TGTGCCAGCTCACCATCGGACTTTTGGAGCACTGAAGCTTTCTTT. Its protein is CASSPSDFWSTEAFF.